Listed here are 21 T cell receptor beta chains from one sample, sequenced in a study of blood T cell repertoires in COVID-19. Measured with immunoSEQ multiplex PCR; TCRdb has only the in-frame clones, and not every one. The sample records some 170,000 clones, 75% to 90% being singletons. Sequenced material: peripheral blood. All receptors come from a woman aged 55-69 years with acute or convalescent COVID-19.

CDR3 sequence reads: CATSDTRDVDTDTQYF. The CDR3 DNA sequence: TGTGCCACCAGTGATACCAGGGATGTGGACACGGATACGCAGTATTTT. This chain connects TRBV24-1 to TRBJ2-3; a possible D gene is TRBD1 (5 bases). CDR3 size: 16 residues. Trimming removed 3 bases at V and 6 bases at J, with 18 bases between. Germline CDR1 is KGHDR and CDR2 is SFDVKD.

The chain combines TRBV6-5 with TRBJ2-7, with 10 nucleotides matching TRBD1. Germline CDR1 reads MNHEY; CDR2 reads SVGAGI. V gave up 6 bases and J gave up 4 bases; unmatched junction bases: 3. The length of the CDR3 is 13 residues. CDR3 sequence (DNA): TGTGCCAGCAGGGACAGGGGGAGGTACGAGCAGTACTTC. Translated: CASRDRGRYEQYF.

The chain recombines TRBV7-8 with TRBJ2-2; TRBD1 matches 7 bases. From germline, CDR1 is SGHVS and CDR2 FQNEAQ. V shed 5 bases and J 1 base; nucleotides not matched to a gene: 4. This CDR3 is built from 15 residues. The DNA of the CDR3 is TGTGCCAGCAGCCGATCAGGGGGGAACACCGGGGAGCTGTTTTTT. Amino acid sequence: CASSRSGGNTGELFF.

The rearrangement joins TRBV3-1 (or the pseudogene TRBV3-2) to TRBJ1-5; D not certain. Germline assignment: CDR1 LGHDT and CDR2 YNNKEL (reference sequence). The CDR3 contains 13 residues. Trimming removed 3 bases from V and 2 bases from J, with 5 bases in between. This chain's CDR3 is CASSHSGNQPQHF. The DNA of the CDR3 is TGTGCCAGCAGCCATTCGGGCAATCAGCCCCAGCATTTT.

This rearrangement joins TRBV28 to TRBJ2-4; possible D gene TRBD2, 5 bases. The germline V and J ends were trimmed by 4 bases and 2 bases, with 12 bases remaining between them. This CDR3 comprises 15 residues. From germline, CDR1 is MDHEN and CDR2 SYDVKM. The DNA of the CDR3 is TGTGCCAGCAGTTCCGATTCCGGGACCAAAAACATTCAGTACTTC. It is translated as CASSSDSGTKNIQYF.

The chain employs TRBV2 and TRBJ1-2; 7 bases agree with TRBD1. After removal of 6 bases from V and 5 bases from J, the junction contained 6 bases not matched to a gene. The germline V gene has CDR1 SNHLY and CDR2 FYNNEI. The CDR3 is 13 residues long. In DNA form, the CDR3 reads TGTGCCAGCAGCCTGGGACAGAGATATGGCTACACCTTC. Protein sequence: CASSLGQRYGYTF.

V usage is TRBV19 and J usage is TRBJ2-3, with TRBD2 matching over 10 bases. The CDR3 is made up of 16 amino acids. The V and J ends lost 4 bases and 0 bases, in that order; junction bases with no gene match: 4. Per germline, CDR1 LNHDA and CDR2 SQIVND (reference sequence). For the CDR3, the DNA is TGTGCCAGTAGTAACCTAGCGGGGGTTAGCACAGATACGCAGTATTTT. Encoded protein: CASSNLAGVSTDTQYF.

The rearrangement joins TRBV27 to TRBJ1-2, with TRBD1 as a possible D gene (6 bases). V lost 5 bases, J lost 0 bases, and 7 bases lay in between. Per germline, CDR1 MNHEY and CDR2 SMNVEV (reference sequence). The CDR3 totals 13 residues. CDR3 residues: CASSRQANYGYTF. Here the CDR3 DNA reads TGTGCCAGCAGTCGACAGGCTAACTATGGCTACACCTTC.

The rearrangement joins TRBV6-6 to TRBJ2-1; 9 nucleotides match TRBD2. Germline assignment: CDR1 MNHNY and CDR2 SVGAGI (reference sequence). The CDR3 sequence is 14 residues long. V trimming: 4 bases; J trimming: 9 bases; junction bases outside the gene matches: 7. CDR3: CASSFIAGESEQFF. The CDR3 DNA follows: TGTGCCAGCAGTTTCATAGCGGGAGAAAGTGAGCAGTTCTTC.

The chain joins TRBV7-2 to TRBJ1-3; D remains unclear. CDR1 and CDR2 (germline): SGHTA, FQGNSA. V was clipped by 0 bases and J by 7 bases, with 13 bases between them. This CDR3 spans 15 amino acids. The CDR3 nucleotides read TGTGCCAGCAGCTTAGCTAAAGCACACGGGAACACCATATATTTT. It codes for CASSLAKAHGNTIYF.

The V and J genes are TRBV7-9 and TRBJ2-7, with 7 bases aligning to TRBD1. The V and J ends lost 3 bases and 2 bases, in that order; junction bases with no gene match: 10. CDR3 size: 16 residues. The V gene's germline CDR1 is SEHNR and CDR2 FQNEAQ (reference sequence). Written as DNA, the CDR3 is TGTGCCAGCAGCTTCTCGCCCGGGACAGCCCCCTACGAGCAGTACTTC. Its protein product is CASSFSPGTAPYEQYF.

This clone was seen a few times. The chain recombines TRBV20-1 with TRBJ2-5; 8 bases agree with TRBD1. This CDR3 contains 13 residues. Per the germline V gene, CDR1 is DFQATT and CDR2 is SNEGSKA (reference sequence). Trimming cost V 6 bases and J 3 bases; bases outside gene matches: 6. The CDR3 sequence is CSASPGQEETQYF. DNA of the CDR3: TGCAGTGCGAGTCCGGGACAGGAAGAGACCCAGTACTTC.

This clone came up once. The chain links TRBV7-2 to TRBJ2-5, with D perhaps matching TRBD1 (7 bases). CDR3 length equals 18 residues. The V and J ends lost 5 bases and 7 bases respectively, with 29 bases between them. Germline V gives CDR1 SGHTA, CDR2 FQGNSA. The CDR3 DNA reads as TGTGCCAGCAGCCCTCAGGGGGGATGGAGCGGTGGGGTAGTGACCCAGTACTTC. It encodes CASSPQGGWSGGVVTQYF.

The chain carries TRBV7-6 and TRBJ1-4; 7 nucleotides line up with TRBD1. Trimming removed 8 bases from V and 8 bases from J; junction bases left unmatched: 14. Germline V lookup: CDR1 SGHVS, CDR2 FNYEAQ. The CDR3 has 15 amino acids. DNA of the CDR3: TGTGCCAGCCGTTCCCCTACAGGGGAACGGGAAAAACTGTTTTTT. Its protein is CASRSPTGEREKLFF.

This clone has only a few counts. The rearrangement links TRBV15 to TRBJ1-1; no clear D gene. Germline loops: CDR1 LNHNV, CDR2 YYDKDF (reference sequence). The CDR3 sequence is 13 residues long. Trimming took 5 bases from V and 5 from J, leaving 12 bases between them. CDR3 in amino acids: CATSPMGGTEAFF. The DNA of the CDR3 is TGTGCCACCAGCCCTATGGGAGGAACTGAAGCTTTCTTT.

Notes on this clone: The germline gene is not matched at one end of the junction; a read error may be the cause. This chain links TRBV18 with TRBJ1-5; 7 positions agree with TRBD1. Per germline, CDR1 KGHSH and CDR2 LQKENI. The CDR3 extends over 13 amino acids. CDR3 sequence (DNA): TGTGCCAGCTCACCATCCGGGACAGACACCAAGGATTTT. It specifies CASSPSGTDTKDF.

The chain recombines TRBV5-6 with TRBJ1-1; D unclear. The CDR3 contains 15 residues. CDR1 and CDR2 (germline): SGHDT, YYEEEE. V was pared by 0 bases and J by 0 bases, with 9 bases between. CDR3 region: CASSLVGRLNTEAFF. The CDR3 DNA sequence: TGTGCCAGCAGCTTGGTGGGGAGATTGAACACTGAAGCTTTCTTT.

Only one count was recorded for this clone. This chain joins TRBV9 and TRBJ2-5, with unresolved D. V dropped 0 bases and J dropped 4 bases, with 13 bases sitting between them. The CDR3 is made up of 15 amino acids. Per germline, CDR1 SGDLS and CDR2 YYNGEE. DNA for the CDR3: TGTGCCAGCAGCGTAGGCGCCAGACCGGGAGAGACCCAGTACTTC. This translates into CASSVGARPGETQYF. The entire variable domain, with the rest obtained from reference TRBV9 and TRBJ2-5, is as follows: DSGVTQTPKHLITATGQRVTLRCSPRSGDLSVYWYQQSLDQGLQFLIQYYNGEERAKGNILERFSAQQFPDLHSELNLSSLELGDSALYFCASSVGARPGETQYFGPGTRLLVL.

This clone was found once. The rearrangement uses TRBV6-5 and TRBJ1-5; no clear D. The CDR3 totals 15 residues. Trimming shortened V by 7 bases and J by 0 bases, and 13 bases separated the two germline ends. Germline V gene data show CDR1 as MNHEY and CDR2 as SVGAGI. The CDR3 here is CASTPYSYSNQPQHF. The CDR3 DNA reads TGTGCCAGCACCCCGTACAGCTATAGCAATCAGCCCCAGCATTTT.

The chain recombines TRBV11-3 with TRBJ2-2, with 7 nucleotides matching TRBD2. Trimming at V came to 7 bases and at J to 5 bases, leaving 10 bases not matched to a gene. CDR3 length: 15 amino acids. Germline CDR1 SGHNT, CDR2 YENEEA. As DNA, the CDR3 is TGTGCCAGCAACCCGGGACTACAGAATACCGGGGAGCTGTTTTTT. This gives the protein CASNPGLQNTGELFF.

The chain combines TRBV18 with TRBJ2-1, with 7 bases fitting TRBD1. Germline V gene lookup returns CDR1 KGHSH and CDR2 LQKENI. The CDR3 is 16 amino acids. V dropped 1 base and J dropped 2; count of bases not matched to a gene: 5. CDR3 in amino acids: CASSPRRQGPYNEQFF. The CDR3 DNA follows: TGTGCCAGCTCACCACGACGACAGGGCCCCTACAATGAGCAGTTCTTC.